This T cell receptor beta chain was captured in a study of breast tumors, draining lymph nodes, adjacent tissues. TCRdb redid the calling of the multiplex PCR reads with MiXCR, one entry per CDR3 protein. Among some 130,000 distinct CDR3 sequences listed, about 22% were seen once. Trimming removed 0 bases at V and 6 bases at J, with 15 bases between. Germline V gives CDR1 LNHNV, CDR2 YYDKDF (reference sequence). This CDR3 contains 16 residues. This clonotype has ten or more counts. Samples came from axillary lymph nodes draining the breast cancer. This sequence originates from a female donor with breast cancer. Some clones in this sample may be carry-over from other donors' samples. Sequences were obtained from axillary lymph node tissue. The rearrangement joins TRBV15 to TRBJ1-5; D is unresolved. The CDR3 sequence: CATSRDLASSTQPQHF. The CDR3 DNA is TGTGCCACCAGCAGAGATCTGGCCAGTAGTACTCAGCCCCAGCATTTT.